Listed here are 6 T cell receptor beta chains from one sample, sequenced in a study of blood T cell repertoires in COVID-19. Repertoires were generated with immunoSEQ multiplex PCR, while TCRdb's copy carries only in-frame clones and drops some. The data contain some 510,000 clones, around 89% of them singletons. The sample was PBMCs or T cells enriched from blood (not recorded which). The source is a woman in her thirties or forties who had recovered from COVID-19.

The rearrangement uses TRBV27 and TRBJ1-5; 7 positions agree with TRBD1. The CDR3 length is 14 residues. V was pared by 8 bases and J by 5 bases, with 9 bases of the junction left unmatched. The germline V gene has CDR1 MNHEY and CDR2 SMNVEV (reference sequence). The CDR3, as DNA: TGTGCCAGCGGGCTGACAGGGACGCATCAGCCCCAGCATTTT. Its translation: CASGLTGTHQPQHF.

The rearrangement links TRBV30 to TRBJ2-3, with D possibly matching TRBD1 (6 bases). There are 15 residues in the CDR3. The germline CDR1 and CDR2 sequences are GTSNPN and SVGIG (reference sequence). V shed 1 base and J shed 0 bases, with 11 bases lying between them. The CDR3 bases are TGTGCCTGGAGTGGGCAGGGGCATAGCACAGATACGCAGTATTTT. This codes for CAWSGQGHSTDTQYF.

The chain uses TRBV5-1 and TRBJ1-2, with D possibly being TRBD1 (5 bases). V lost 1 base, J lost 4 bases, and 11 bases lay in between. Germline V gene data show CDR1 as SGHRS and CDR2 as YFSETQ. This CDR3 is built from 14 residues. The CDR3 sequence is CASSLNDGGYGYTF. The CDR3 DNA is TGCGCCAGCAGCTTGAACGACGGGGGCTATGGCTACACCTTC.

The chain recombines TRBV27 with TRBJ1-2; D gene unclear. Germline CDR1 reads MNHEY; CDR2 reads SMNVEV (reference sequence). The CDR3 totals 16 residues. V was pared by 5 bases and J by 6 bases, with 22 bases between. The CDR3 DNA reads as TGTGCCAGCAGTCTATGGGGTTCTATGGAGGAGGATGGCTACACCTTC. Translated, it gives CASSLWGSMEEDGYTF.

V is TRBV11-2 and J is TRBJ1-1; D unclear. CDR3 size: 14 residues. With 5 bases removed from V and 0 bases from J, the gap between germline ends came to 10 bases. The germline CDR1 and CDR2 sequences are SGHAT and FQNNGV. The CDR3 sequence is CASSQTGMNTEAFF. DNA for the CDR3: TGTGCCAGCAGCCAGACTGGAATGAACACTGAAGCTTTCTTT.

The CDR3 sequence: CASSTYRGRDPFYGYTF. CDR3 coding DNA: TGTGCCAGCAGTACCTACAGGGGGCGCGACCCCTTCTATGGCTACACCTTC. The chain uses TRBV27 and TRBJ1-2; 9 bases align to TRBD1. V dropped 5 bases and J dropped 4; count of bases not matched to a gene: 14. The CDR3 totals 17 residues. Germline V gives CDR1 MNHEY, CDR2 SMNVEV (reference sequence).